This T cell receptor beta chain stems from a study of human T cells and chemical hapten exposure. V was clipped by 0 bases and J by 8 bases, with 11 bases between them. The CDR3 has 14 amino acids. The germline gives CDR1 KGHSH, CDR2 LQKENI. Via MiXCR, TCRdb re-called the RACE reads, giving one row per CDR3 protein. In the table there are about 57,000 distinct CDR3 sequences, about 9.6% of which are singletons. Time point in this sample: patch test 1, 2 weeks after DPC sensitization. Treatment denoted: therapeutic diphenylcyclopropenone sensitization with weekly scalp DPC. The TCR originated in a woman in her forties with alopecia areata. Some clones in this sample may be carry-over from other donors' samples. The genes are TRBV18 and TRBJ2-1; D is possibly TRBD2 (6 bases). Sequencing used whole blood, obtained in connection with sensitization to the hapten diphenylcyclopropenone (DPC). CDR3 nucleotide sequence: TGTGCCAGCTCACCACCCACGGGGGTAGATGAGCAGTTCTTC. Its protein is CASSPPTGVDEQFF.